Shown below are 24 T cell receptor beta chains from a single sample sequenced in a study of cytomegalovirus exposure and HLA in healthy donors. The PCR used 60 Vbeta and 13 Jbeta primers. Produced via immunoSEQ multiplex PCR; TCRdb's table is partial and in-frame only. The data show 250,000 to 300,000 clones, with around 90% seen just once and roughly 1.5% held by the top ten. The source material was PBMCs. The receptors were gathered from a girl aged 2-9 years in good health and CMV-seronegative.

The V gene is TRBV19, the J gene TRBJ1-4, with a possible D match to TRBD1 (6 bases). The length of the CDR3 is 13 residues. V was shortened by 5 bases and J by 5 bases, with 9 bases between the two germline ends. CDR1 and CDR2 (germline): LNHDA, SQIVND (reference sequence). CDR3 in amino acids: CASSRDKNEKLFF. In nucleotides, the CDR3 is TGTGCCAGTAGTCGGGACAAAAATGAAAAACTGTTTTTT.

This clone was seen only once. The chain joins TRBV13 to TRBJ2-5, with TRBD1 matching 9 bases. CDR3 length: 15 residues. Trimming removed 6 bases from V and 4 bases from J; junction bases left unmatched: 9. Germline V lookup: CDR1 PRHDT, CDR2 FYEKMQ (reference sequence). The CDR3 sequence: CASSLNRGLVETQYF. For the CDR3, the DNA is TGTGCCAGCAGTTTGAACAGGGGGCTTGTAGAGACCCAGTACTTC. Full variable domain (rest looked up from reference TRBV13 and TRBJ2-5): AAGVIQSPRHLIKEKRETATLKCYPIPRHDTVYWYQQGPGQDPQFLISFYEKMQSDKGSIPDRFSAQQFSDYHSELNMSSLELGDSALYFCASSLNRGLVETQYFGPGTRLLVL.

The CDR3 DNA sequence: TGTGCCAGCAGCCGGATCTCGGCAGGGGGGATGGAAAAACTGTTTTTT. Translation gives CASSRISAGGMEKLFF. The V call is TRBV27, the J call TRBJ1-4; 7 nucleotides match TRBD1. The CDR3 is 16 residues long. The V and J ends lost 6 bases and 8 bases, in that order; junction bases with no gene match: 15. CDR1 and CDR2 (germline): MNHEY, SMNVEV (reference sequence).

A single count supports this clone. The chain recombines TRBV10-3 with TRBJ1-2, with D possibly being TRBD1 (5 bases). CDR1 and CDR2 (germline): ENHRY, SYGVKD. The germline V and J ends were trimmed by 8 bases and 6 bases, with 34 bases remaining between them. CDR3 size: 19 residues. This chain's CDR3 is CAIWDRGEGRFRSPNGYTF. The CDR3 bases are TGTGCCATCTGGGACCGGGGGGAAGGGAGATTCCGTTCTCCGAATGGCTACACCTTC.

V is TRBV30 and J is TRBJ1-1; 10 nucleotides line up with TRBD1. The V gene end was trimmed by 0 bases and the J gene end by 3 bases; junction bases not matched to a gene: 1. This CDR3 spans 14 amino acids. Germline CDR1 is GTSNPN and CDR2 is SVGIG (reference sequence). DNA for the CDR3: TGTGCCTGGAGTGTCGGGACAGGGGACACTGAAGCTTTCTTT. Translation: CAWSVGTGDTEAFF.

The rearrangement uses TRBV5-4 and TRBJ2-5, with TRBD1 identical over 9 bases. In germline, CDR1 is SGHNT, CDR2 YYREEE (reference sequence). With V trimmed by 4 bases and J by 5 bases, 9 bases remained unmatched. This CDR3 region has 15 residues. CDR3 loop: CASSRDRAKTETQYF. For the CDR3, the DNA is TGTGCCAGCAGCCGGGACAGGGCTAAGACGGAGACCCAGTACTTC.

V gene TRBV5-1 combines with J gene TRBJ2-5; 9 nucleotides agree with TRBD2. Germline CDR1 is SGHRS and CDR2 is YFSETQ. V was pared by 6 bases and J by 5 bases, with 11 bases of the junction left unmatched. This CDR3 contains 15 residues. For the CDR3, the DNA is TGCGCCAGCAACGCCGGGACTAGCATTAGGGAGACCCAGTACTTC. Translated, it gives CASNAGTSIRETQYF. Variable domain in full (rest from reference TRBV5-1 and TRBJ2-5): KAGVTQTPRYLIKTRGQQVTLSCSPISGHRSVSWYQQTPGQGLQFLFEYFSETQRNKGNFPGRFSGRQFSNSRSEMNVSTLELGDSALYLCASNAGTSIRETQYFGPGTRLLVL.

This sequence joins TRBV2 and TRBJ2-5, with 7 bases matching TRBD1. The CDR3 consists of 13 residues. Germline V gene lookup returns CDR1 SNHLY and CDR2 FYNNEI. V shed 8 bases, J shed 3 bases, and the junction held 6 bases outside the gene matches. Written as DNA, the CDR3 is TGTGCCAGCGACAAAGGACAGGAAGAGACCCAGTACTTC. Its protein is CASDKGQEETQYF.

The chain is built from TRBV29-1 and TRBJ2-2, with a tentative D call TRBD1 (6 bases). Germline lookup yields CDR1 SQVTM and CDR2 ANQGSEA. CDR3 length: 12 amino acids. Deletions cut 6 bases from V and 3 bases from J, with 8 bases between. The DNA for the CDR3 is TGCAGCGTCAGGGGATACACCGGGGAGCTGTTTTTT. Translation: CSVRGYTGELFF.

CDR3 nucleotides: TGTGCCACCAGCAGAGAGACAGGGGATTATGGCTACACCTTC. This codes for CATSRETGDYGYTF. V is TRBV15 and J is TRBJ1-2; TRBD1 matches at 8 bases. Trimming took 0 bases from V and 5 from J; bases not matched to a gene: 2. CDR3 length: 14 amino acids. From germline, CDR1 is LNHNV and CDR2 YYDKDF (reference sequence).

This clone has a handful of counts. The J gene is TRBJ2-2, the V gene TRBV7-2, with TRBD2 matching 12 bases. V lost 3 bases, J lost 0 bases, and 8 bases stayed unmatched. The germline gives CDR1 SGHTA, CDR2 FQGNSA. This CDR3 is 19 amino acids long. The CDR3 nucleotides read TGTGCCAGCAGCTTCACGGGACTAGCGGGCGATGCGAACACCGGGGAGCTGTTTTTT. Residues: CASSFTGLAGDANTGELFF.

J is TRBJ2-1 and V is TRBV30; 7 bases fit TRBD2. The CDR3 is 17 amino acids. Germline V gives CDR1 GTSNPN, CDR2 SVGIG (reference sequence). Trimming removed 0 bases from V and 2 bases from J; junction bases left unmatched: 10. CDR3 region: CAWSVHGGGVTYNEQFF. CDR3 sequence (DNA): TGTGCCTGGAGTGTACATGGTGGGGGGGTAACCTACAATGAGCAGTTCTTC. The full variable domain, in which reference TRBV30 and TRBJ2-1 provide the parts outside the CDR3, is SQTIHQWPATLVQPVGSPLSLECTVEGTSNPNLYWYRQAAGRGLQLLFYSVGIGQISSEVPQNLSASRPQDRQFILSSKKLLLSDSGFYLCAWSVHGGGVTYNEQFFGPGTRLTVL.

The rearrangement uses TRBV27 and TRBJ2-7; 11 nucleotides align to TRBD2. The CDR3 loop spans 16 amino acids. CDR1 is MNHEY, CDR2 SMNVEV, per germline (reference sequence). Losses at the gene ends were 0 bases for V and 3 bases for J; bases not matched to a gene: 4. CDR3: CASSLSGLADNYEQYF. In DNA, the CDR3 is TGTGCCAGCAGTTTATCGGGACTAGCGGATAACTACGAGCAGTACTTC.

This clone was seen a handful of times. The chain couples TRBV11-2 to TRBJ2-5; 11 bases map to TRBD2. This CDR3 is 18 amino acids long. Per the germline V gene, CDR1 is SGHAT and CDR2 is FQNNGV. After removal of 4 bases from V and 5 bases from J, the junction contained 15 bases not matched to a gene. This CDR3 is CASSYRGGSGRAVETQYF. The CDR3 coding sequence is TGTGCCAGCAGCTACCGGGGTGGTAGCGGGAGGGCCGTGGAGACCCAGTACTTC.

This sequence joins TRBV2 and TRBJ2-5, with 9 nucleotides matching TRBD1. The better agreement between TRBJ2-7 and the DNA end casts doubt on the J call. The germline gives CDR1 SNHLY, CDR2 FYNNEI. CDR3 size: 12 residues. CDR3 sequence: CASGTGPYEQYF. For the CDR3, the DNA is TGTGCCAGCGGGACAGGGCCCTACGAGCAGTACTTC.

The chain has TRBV5-1 and TRBJ1-1; 12 bases are shared with TRBD1. The CDR3 loop spans 18 amino acids. Trimming cost V 0 bases and J 4 bases; bases outside gene matches: 10. From germline, CDR1 is SGHRS and CDR2 YFSETQ. For the CDR3, the DNA is TGCGCCAGCAGCTTGGCGGGACAGGGGGCCTCCCGGGGCACTGAAGCTTTCTTT. Translating it yields CASSLAGQGASRGTEAFF.

The chain carries TRBV6-5 and TRBJ2-7, with TRBD2 as a possible D gene (6 bases). The CDR3 is 15 amino acids. Trimming removed 6 bases at V and 3 bases at J, with 18 bases between. Germline CDR1 reads MNHEY; CDR2 reads SVGAGI. CDR3 DNA: TGTGCCAGCAGCCCCATCGGGAGACAACTCTACGAGCAGTACTTC. Protein sequence: CASSPIGRQLYEQYF.

V is TRBV5-6 and J is TRBJ2-3; 12 bases match TRBD1. Germline CDR1 and CDR2: SGHDT and YYEEEE. The CDR3 is 16 amino acids. The V segment lost 4 bases and the J segment 4 bases; nucleotides outside the gene matches: 7. CDR3 sequence: CASSTWDRGRADTQYF. Written as DNA, the CDR3 is TGTGCCAGCAGCACCTGGGACAGGGGGCGTGCAGATACGCAGTATTTT.

CDR3 region: CASSLGWGGGLREQYF. As DNA, the CDR3 is TGTGCCAGCAGCTTAGGTTGGGGAGGTGGCTTGAGGGAGCAGTACTTC. V usage is TRBV7-8 and J usage is TRBJ2-7, with D possibly TRBD2 on 6 matching bases. The CDR3 runs 16 residues. V lost 1 base and J 7 bases, leaving 20 bases between the germline ends. CDR1 is SGHVS and CDR2 is FQNEAQ in the germline V gene.

This chain uses TRBV7-8 with TRBJ2-7, with 7 bases matching TRBD1. Unmatched junction bases numbered 10, after V lost 7 bases and J lost 4 bases. CDR1 is SGHVS and CDR2 is FQNEAQ in the germline V gene. CDR3 length: 14 amino acids. The CDR3 is CASTLRGQEYEQYF. The CDR3 DNA reads as TGTGCCAGCACCCTTAGAGGACAGGAATACGAGCAGTACTTC. Looking up the rest from reference TRBV7-8 and TRBJ2-7 gives the full variable domain: GAGVSQSPRYKVAKRGQDVALRCDPISGHVSLFWYQQALGQGPEFLTYFQNEAQLDKSGLPSDRFFAERPEGSVSTLKIQRTQQEDSAVYLCASTLRGQEYEQYFGPGTRLTVT.

This clone appeared once. The chain links TRBV6-1 to TRBJ1-3; 7 bases fit TRBD1. CDR1 MNHNS and CDR2 SASEGT come from the germline V gene. There are 15 residues in the CDR3. Trimming cost V 6 bases and J 4 bases; bases outside gene matches: 9. The CDR3 nucleotides are TGTGCCAGCAGCGCACTACAGGGGAACGGAAACACCATATATTTT. It translates to CASSALQGNGNTIYF.

Here the CDR3 DNA reads TGTGCCAGCAGTTTTTCCGGGGAGCAGTACTTC. This encodes CASSFSGEQYF. This chain connects TRBV27 to TRBJ2-5, with D perhaps matching TRBD2 (5 bases). The CDR3 runs to 11 residues. V gave up 3 bases and J gave up 11 bases, with 10 bases separating them. Per germline, CDR1 MNHEY and CDR2 SMNVEV (reference sequence).

The J gene is TRBJ2-5, the V gene TRBV5-1; D is undetermined. Trimming removed 0 bases at V and 2 bases at J, with 11 bases between. The V gene's germline CDR1 is SGHRS and CDR2 YFSETQ. This CDR3 is 15 amino acids long. The CDR3 region is CASSLAVLRQETQYF. For the CDR3, the DNA is TGCGCCAGCAGCTTGGCCGTCCTCAGGCAAGAGACCCAGTACTTC.

The chain has TRBV4-1 and TRBJ2-3; 12 positions agree with TRBD2. The CDR3 contains 17 residues. Unmatched junction bases numbered 12, after V lost 2 bases and J lost 9 bases. Germline V CDR1 and CDR2: MGHRA, YSYEKL. CDR3 DNA sequence: TGCGCCAGCAGCCAATACGGGACTAGCGGGTCCGGGGACACGCAGTATTTT. This translates into CASSQYGTSGSGDTQYF.